The present entry profiles one T cell receptor (beta chain) with its context. The antigen is unknown. The PCR made use of 60 Vbeta and 13 Jbeta primers. TCRdb's copy holds only in-frame clones and misses some; the assay was immunoSEQ multiplex PCR. Counted here are around 110,000 clones, roughly 79% occurring once; the ten biggest clones make up under 4%. This sample stems from a study of cytomegalovirus exposure and HLA in healthy donors. The study, taken as a whole, reports: Reports indicated that the classifier achieved high specificity and sensitivity in diagnosing cytomegalovirus status.

Per germline, CDR1 SGHAT and CDR2 FQNNGV. The V and J ends lost 5 bases and 2 bases, in that order; junction bases with no gene match: 6. The CDR3 has 15 amino acids. The TCR comes from a woman in her twenties or thirties in good health and CMV-seronegative. The gene calls are TRBV11-2 and TRBJ2-5; 9 bases fit TRBD2. Sequencing was done on a sample of PBMCs. The CDR3 DNA reads as TGTGCCAGCAGCCCGGCAAGCGGGAGGCAAGAGACCCAGTACTTC. The encoded protein is CASSPASGRQETQYF.